The clone carrying this TCR beta chain was found once. Germline loops: CDR1 KGHDR, CDR2 SFDVKD. Losses at the gene ends were 5 bases for V and 4 bases for J; bases not matched to a gene: 3. The CDR3 is 16 residues long. The method was immunoSEQ multiplex PCR; TCRdb's version includes in-frame clones alone and lacks a portion of them. The data contain approximately 150,000 clones, around 85% of them singletons. These data originate in a study of blood T cell repertoires in COVID-19. The chain is built from TRBV24-1 and TRBJ2-2; 13 bases fit TRBD2. The clonotype was recovered from a human donor in a cohort sampled during active COVID-19. Sequencing input: peripheral blood. The CDR3 bases are TGTGCCACCAGTGCATGGACTAGCGGGAGCACCGGGGAGCTGTTTTTT. Encoded protein: CATSAWTSGSTGELFF.